These 10 T cell receptor beta chains originate from one sample sequenced in a study of blood T cell repertoires in COVID-19. The assay was immunoSEQ multiplex PCR, and TCRdb's table has in-frame clones only and misses some. The sample consists of some 230,000 clones, more than 85% of them appearing once. Sequenced sample: peripheral blood. The receptors stem from a woman in her forties or fifties with COVID-19, enrolled during active disease.

The V and J genes are TRBV29-1 and TRBJ2-3; D is uncertain. V lost 3 bases and J 3 bases, leaving 4 bases between the germline ends. This CDR3 is built from 11 residues. From germline, CDR1 is SQVTM and CDR2 ANQGSEA. This CDR3 reads CSVDTTDTQYF. DNA for the CDR3: TGCAGCGTTGACACAACAGATACGCAGTATTTT.

This chain joins TRBV11-3 and TRBJ1-2; TRBD1 is a possible D gene (5 bases). This CDR3 spans 15 amino acids. Germline assignment: CDR1 SGHNT and CDR2 YENEEA. Trimming stripped 5 bases from V and 0 bases from J, with 13 bases between. CDR3 sequence reads: CASSPRGSTNYGYTF. In DNA form, the CDR3 reads TGTGCCAGCAGCCCAAGGGGCAGCACTAACTATGGCTACACCTTC. The variable domain in full, completed from reference TRBV11-3 and TRBJ1-2, reads EAGVVQSPRYKIIEKKQPVAFWCNPISGHNTLYWYLQNLGQGPELLIRYENEEAVDDSQLPKDRFSAERLKGVDSTLKIQPAELGDSAVYLCASSPRGSTNYGYTFGSGTRLTVV.

The chain carries TRBV5-4 and TRBJ2-3; TRBD1 matches at 11 bases. This CDR3 comprises 17 residues. Germline lookup yields CDR1 SGHNT and CDR2 YYREEE (reference sequence). Trimming took 1 base from V and 6 from J; bases not matched to a gene: 10. CDR3 DNA: TGTGCCAGCAGCTTGAACATTCGGACAGGGGGCTTTGATACGCAGTATTTT. This encodes CASSLNIRTGGFDTQYF.

The J gene is TRBJ1-3, the V gene TRBV9; 8 bases match TRBD1. The CDR3 runs 15 residues. The germline V gene encodes CDR1 SGDLS and CDR2 YYNGEE. J gave up 3 bases and V 3 bases, and 5 bases lay outside the gene matches. The CDR3 sequence is CASSGGGTGGNTIYF. DNA for the CDR3: TGTGCCAGCAGCGGTGGGGGGACAGGTGGAAACACCATATATTTT.

The J gene is TRBJ2-3, the V gene TRBV9; maybe TRBD1 (6 bases). This CDR3 has 13 residues. Germline V gene sequence: CDR1 SGDLS, CDR2 YYNGEE. The V end lost 2 bases, the J end lost 4 bases, and 8 bases lay between the germline ends. In DNA, the CDR3 is TGTGCCAGCAGCGTTACAGGGTCAGATACGCAGTATTTT. Protein: CASSVTGSDTQYF. Filled out from reference TRBV9 and TRBJ2-3, the complete variable domain reads DSGVTQTPKHLITATGQRVTLRCSPRSGDLSVYWYQQSLDQGLQFLIQYYNGEERAKGNILERFSAQQFPDLHSELNLSSLELGDSALYFCASSVTGSDTQYFGPGTRLTVL.

The chain has TRBV25-1 and TRBJ1-5; TRBD1 matches 8 bases. The trim removed 2 bases at V and 5 bases at J, leaving 5 bases unmatched. CDR1 and CDR2 (germline): MGHDK, SYGVNS. The CDR3 is made up of 15 amino acids. Here the CDR3 reads CASSEGTGLYQPQHF. The CDR3 coding sequence is TGTGCCAGCAGTGAAGGGACAGGATTGTATCAGCCCCAGCATTTT.

The chain employs TRBV4-1 and TRBJ2-5; 7 positions agree with TRBD1. The J segment lost 0 bases and the V segment lost 1 base, leaving 5 bases of the junction unmatched. Looked up from germline, CDR1 is MGHRA and CDR2 is YSYEKL. This CDR3 spans 16 amino acids. The DNA for the CDR3 is TGCGCCAGCAGCCAAGGCAGGGGGTCTGACCAAGAGACCCAGTACTTC. Its protein product is CASSQGRGSDQETQYF.

This rearrangement joins TRBV9 to TRBJ2-1; TRBD2 aligns across 8 bases. Germline V gene sequence: CDR1 SGDLS, CDR2 YYNGEE. The junction had 6 bases not matched to a gene; V was cut back by 0 bases and J by 10 bases. The CDR3 spans 14 residues. CDR3 coding DNA: TGTGCCAGCAGCGTAGCGGGGGGGCCTGGGGAGCAGTTCTTC. Translating gives CASSVAGGPGEQFF.

V and J are TRBV1 and TRBJ2-7; TRBD2, the D gene given by the table, was not confirmed from the DNA. TRBV1 is flagged as a pseudogene. There are 15 residues in the CDR3. In nucleotides, the CDR3 is TGCACCAGCAGCCCCTGGAGGGACCACTACTACGAGCAGTACTTC. Residues: CTSSPWRDHYYEQYF.

The CDR3 is CASSSPNEKLFF. CDR3 nucleotides: TGTGCCAGCAGTTCTCCTAATGAAAAACTGTTTTTT. This chain joins TRBV6-6 and TRBJ1-4; D gene unclear. CDR1 is MNHNY, CDR2 SVGAGI, per germline (reference sequence). The V gene lost 4 bases and the J gene lost 3 bases, with 3 bases spanning the gap. The CDR3 is made up of 12 amino acids.